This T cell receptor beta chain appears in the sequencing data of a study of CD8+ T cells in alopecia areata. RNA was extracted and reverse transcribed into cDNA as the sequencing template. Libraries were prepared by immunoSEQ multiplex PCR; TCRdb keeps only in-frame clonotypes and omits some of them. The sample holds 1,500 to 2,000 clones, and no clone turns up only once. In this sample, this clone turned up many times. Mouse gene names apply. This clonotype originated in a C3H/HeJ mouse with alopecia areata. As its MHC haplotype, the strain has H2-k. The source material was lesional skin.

The CDR3 here is CASSGRGYEQYF. The CDR3 bases that were read are TGTGCCAGCAGTGGCAGGGGGTAT. The V gene is TRBV13-3, the J gene TRBJ2-7; 7 bases map to TRBD1. The read halts 4 residues ahead of the CDR3 end, with the missing end drawn from the germline J gene. Germline V gene data show CDR1 as NNHDY and CDR2 as SYVADS. This CDR3 contains 12 residues.